Below are 28 T cell receptor beta chains sequenced from a single sample in a study of OX40 agonist ivuxolimab in advanced cancers. Using immunoSEQ multiplex PCR, the repertoire was profiled, and TCRdb retains in-frame clones only, with some absent. The sample holds roughly 80,000 clones, about 93% seen once. The input for sequencing was CD4+ or CD8+ T cells sorted from blood, taken in a trial of the OX40 agonist ivuxolimab. Receptor source: an adult with an advanced solid tumor such as melanoma, head and neck, liver or kidney cancer.

In this sample, this clone turned up once. The gene calls are TRBV5-8 and TRBJ2-7; 7 bases agree with TRBD1. This CDR3 region has 16 residues. Germline V gives CDR1 SGHTS, CDR2 YDEGEE. J gave up 1 base and V 1 base, and 8 bases lay outside the gene matches. CDR3 loop: CASSLWTGGSSYEQYF. The CDR3 DNA reads as TGTGCCAGCAGCTTGTGGACAGGAGGCTCTTCCTACGAGCAGTACTTC.

This CDR3 reads CASSAVFWNEQFF. CDR3 nucleotide sequence: TGTGCCAGTAGCGCCGTTTTCTGGAATGAGCAGTTCTTC. V usage is TRBV19 and J usage is TRBJ2-1, with D uncertain. CDR1 is LNHDA and CDR2 is SQIVND in the germline V gene (reference sequence). Deletions cut 6 bases from V and 7 bases from J, with 13 bases between. CDR3 length: 13 amino acids.

The V gene is TRBV13, the J gene TRBJ1-4, with D possibly TRBD1 on 5 matching bases. V shed 5 bases and J shed 4 bases, with 20 bases lying between them. From germline, CDR1 is PRHDT and CDR2 FYEKMQ (reference sequence). The CDR3 contains 17 residues. The CDR3 nucleotides are TGTGCCAGCAGCCCGCGGCCCCCGACAGCCCATAATGAAAAACTGTTTTTT. It translates to CASSPRPPTAHNEKLFF. Looking up the rest from reference TRBV13 and TRBJ1-4 gives the full variable domain: AAGVIQSPRHLIKEKRETATLKCYPIPRHDTVYWYQQGPGQDPQFLISFYEKMQSDKGSIPDRFSAQQFSDYHSELNMSSLELGDSALYFCASSPRPPTAHNEKLFFGSGTQLSVL.

The V and J genes are TRBV5-6 and TRBJ1-1; D gene ambiguous. Trimming pared 2 bases from V and 1 base from J, leaving 9 bases between. From germline, CDR1 is SGHDT and CDR2 YYEEEE. This CDR3 has 14 amino acids. CDR3 loop: CASSLTDWNTEAFF. The CDR3 coding sequence is TGTGCCAGCAGCTTAACGGATTGGAACACTGAAGCTTTCTTT.

The J gene is TRBJ2-4, the V gene TRBV13; D is unclear. The CDR3 is 13 residues long. Germline V gene data show CDR1 as PRHDT and CDR2 as FYEKMQ (reference sequence). V gave up 4 bases and J gave up 8 bases, with 12 bases separating them. The CDR3: CASSSVLVDIQYF. The DNA for the CDR3 is TGTGCCAGCAGCTCCGTTTTGGTGGACATTCAGTACTTC. The complete variable domain, with remaining parts taken from reference TRBV13 and TRBJ2-4, reads AAGVIQSPRHLIKEKRETATLKCYPIPRHDTVYWYQQGPGQDPQFLISFYEKMQSDKGSIPDRFSAQQFSDYHSELNMSSLELGDSALYFCASSSVLVDIQYFGAGTRLSVL.

The V call is TRBV20-1, the J call TRBJ2-5; no definite D call. The CDR3 contains 10 residues. V dropped 6 bases and J dropped 5 bases, with 7 bases sitting between them. Germline V gives CDR1 DFQATT, CDR2 SNEGSKA (reference sequence). CDR3 sequence: CSAPRETQYF. The CDR3 DNA reads TGCAGTGCCCCTCGGGAGACCCAGTACTTC.

The V gene is TRBV30, the J gene TRBJ2-7; maybe TRBD2 (6 bases). Trimming cost V 0 bases and J 7 bases, with 19 bases left between them. Per germline, CDR1 GTSNPN and CDR2 SVGIG (reference sequence). The CDR3 sequence is 15 residues long. DNA for the CDR3: TGTGCCTGGAGTGTACGGGGGAGCGGGCTAAGGGAGCAGTACTTC. It yields the protein CAWSVRGSGLREQYF.

J is TRBJ2-1 and V is TRBV5-1; D possibly corresponds to TRBD2 (7 bases). Germline V lookup: CDR1 SGHRS, CDR2 YFSETQ. Trimming removed 2 bases from V and 8 bases from J, with 20 bases in between. The CDR3 spans 16 residues. This chain's CDR3 is CASSLRDSGGWDEQFF. For the CDR3, the DNA is TGCGCCAGCAGCTTAAGGGATTCGGGGGGCTGGGATGAGCAGTTCTTC.

This chain joins TRBV5-1 and TRBJ2-7, with no clear D. Trimming left V 6 bases short and J 3 bases short, with 7 bases between. Per germline, CDR1 SGHRS and CDR2 YFSETQ. This CDR3 spans 11 amino acids. CDR3 amino acids: CASTANYEQYF. The DNA for the CDR3 is TGCGCCAGCACCGCGAACTACGAGCAGTACTTC.

The chain has TRBV9 and TRBJ2-7; 8 bases are shared with TRBD1. The CDR3 spans 15 residues. Germline CDR1 reads SGDLS; CDR2 reads YYNGEE. The V segment lost 4 bases and the J segment 3 bases; nucleotides outside the gene matches: 9. CDR3 loop: CASSPRQQGDYEQYF. In DNA, the CDR3 is TGTGCCAGCAGCCCCCGGCAACAGGGGGACTACGAGCAGTACTTC.

This sequence joins TRBV29-1 and TRBJ1-2, with TRBD1 as a possible D gene (5 bases). The germline CDR1 and CDR2 sequences are SQVTM and ANQGSEA. The CDR3 runs to 13 residues. Trimming cost V 6 bases and J 0 bases, with 11 bases left between them. CDR3 DNA sequence: TGCAGCGTGCCGACAGCCTCTAACTATGGCTACACCTTC. This sequence encodes CSVPTASNYGYTF.

The rearrangement joins TRBV4-3 to TRBJ2-1; D is tentatively TRBD1 or TRBD2 (6 bases each). V lost 0 bases to trimming and J lost 9 bases, with 12 bases between them. CDR3 length equals 14 residues. Germline V gene sequence: CDR1 LGHNA, CDR2 YSLEER. CDR3 protein: CASSQDFGGGEQFF. CDR3 bases: TGCGCCAGCAGCCAAGATTTTGGAGGGGGTGAGCAGTTCTTC.

As DNA, the CDR3 is TGTGCCAGCAGCGCCGGGACAGGGGGCAACAATGAGCAGTTCTTC. This codes for CASSAGTGGNNEQFF. The V gene is TRBV27, the J gene TRBJ2-1, with 12 bases matching TRBD1. V was clipped by 6 bases and J by 5 bases; unmatched bases: 5. Per germline, CDR1 MNHEY and CDR2 SMNVEV (reference sequence). The CDR3 totals 15 residues.

This chain joins TRBV7-8 and TRBJ2-5; D gene uncertain. The germline gives CDR1 SGHVS, CDR2 FQNEAQ. Trimming removed 8 bases from V and 5 bases from J, with 9 bases in between. The CDR3 is 11 amino acids. The CDR3 region has the DNA TGTGCCAGCGTGCTATCGGAGACCCAGTACTTC. Amino acids: CASVLSETQYF.

The chain combines TRBV4-2 with TRBJ2-1, with D unresolved. The CDR3 consists of 13 residues. Germline V gene data show CDR1 as LGHNA and CDR2 as YNFKEQ. V lost 2 bases to trimming and J lost 2 bases, with 4 bases between them. The CDR3: CASSQLTYNEQFF. The CDR3 bases are TGTGCCAGCAGCCAACTTACCTACAATGAGCAGTTCTTC.

V gene TRBV27 combines with J gene TRBJ1-1; 7 nucleotides agree with TRBD1. Unmatched junction bases numbered 19, after V lost 8 bases and J lost 4 bases. Per germline, CDR1 MNHEY and CDR2 SMNVEV (reference sequence). The CDR3 extends over 17 amino acids. DNA of the CDR3: TGTGCCAGCGGGTCTTGGGGGACAGCAGGGATCCTCACTGAAGCTTTCTTT. Protein sequence: CASGSWGTAGILTEAFF.

The genes are TRBV28 and TRBJ2-5, with D unresolved. Trimming pared 6 bases from V and 5 bases from J, leaving 4 bases between. The CDR3 totals 10 residues. Germline lookup yields CDR1 MDHEN and CDR2 SYDVKM. The CDR3 protein is CASSGETQYF. CDR3 DNA sequence: TGTGCCAGCAGCGGGGAGACCCAGTACTTC.

The chain couples TRBV27 to TRBJ2-1, with D perhaps TRBD1 (6 bases). The CDR3 length is 15 residues. The germline V gene has CDR1 MNHEY and CDR2 SMNVEV (reference sequence). The V and J ends lost 6 bases and 2 bases respectively, with 14 bases between them. The CDR3 loop reads CASSITGFPYNEQFF. CDR3 DNA sequence: TGTGCCAGCAGCATAACAGGGTTTCCCTACAATGAGCAGTTCTTC.

The chain has TRBV7-9 and TRBJ1-2; D gene uncertain. Trimming left V 4 bases short and J 0 bases short, with 9 bases between. The germline CDR1 and CDR2 sequences are SEHNR and FQNEAQ (reference sequence). The CDR3 runs to 14 residues. CDR3 DNA: TGTGCCAGCAGCTCCCCTAGGACTAACTATGGCTACACCTTC. Translation gives CASSSPRTNYGYTF.

In the case of this clone: The same CDR3 can be traced to other DNA sequences in this sample. V usage is TRBV27 and J usage is TRBJ2-7; the D gene is possibly TRBD1 (6 bases). CDR3 size: 13 residues. Trimming took off 5 bases at V and 3 bases at J, with 11 bases between the two ends. CDR1 MNHEY and CDR2 SMNVEV come from the germline V gene (reference sequence). The CDR3 DNA follows: TGTGCCAGCAGTCCCCGAGGGGGCTACGAGCAGTACTTC. Translating gives CASSPRGGYEQYF.

The genes are TRBV27 and TRBJ2-5; 7 nucleotides line up with TRBD2. V was pared by 6 bases and J by 2 bases, with 15 bases of the junction left unmatched. The CDR3 is 17 residues long. CDR1 is MNHEY and CDR2 is SMNVEV in the germline V gene (reference sequence). CDR3 region: CASSPYRTRGSQETQYF. In nucleotides, the CDR3 is TGTGCCAGCAGCCCGTATCGGACTAGAGGTAGTCAAGAGACCCAGTACTTC.

The J gene is TRBJ2-5, the V gene TRBV7-2; D is unresolved. The V end was cut by 1 base, the J end by 1 base, with 7 bases between. Germline V lookup: CDR1 SGHTA, CDR2 FQGNSA. This CDR3 has 14 amino acids. The CDR3 bases are TGTGCCAGCAGCTTAGTGTACATCCAAGAGACCCAGTACTTC. It specifies CASSLVYIQETQYF.

The chain employs TRBV5-1 and TRBJ2-3; D is unresolved. Germline-derived CDR1 and CDR2 are SGHRS and YFSETQ. CDR3 length equals 15 residues. V was shortened by 0 bases and J by 1 base, with 9 bases between the two germline ends. CDR3 nucleotide sequence: TGCGCCAGCAGCTTGGCCGGGCGAGGCACAGATACGCAGTATTTT. Translated, it gives CASSLAGRGTDTQYF.

V is TRBV9 and J is TRBJ2-7; TRBD1 matches 7 bases. Trimming at V came to 0 bases and at J to 4 bases, leaving 7 bases not matched to a gene. The CDR3 is 15 amino acids. Per germline, CDR1 SGDLS and CDR2 YYNGEE. CDR3 nucleotides: TGTGCCAGCAGCGTAGGACAGGGCCCCGGGTACGAGCAGTACTTC. Encoded protein: CASSVGQGPGYEQYF. The full variable domain, with the rest looked up from reference TRBV9 and TRBJ2-7, is DSGVTQTPKHLITATGQRVTLRCSPRSGDLSVYWYQQSLDQGLQFLIQYYNGEERAKGNILERFSAQQFPDLHSELNLSSLELGDSALYFCASSVGQGPGYEQYFGPGTRLTVT.

This chain links TRBV2 with TRBJ1-5; D possibly corresponds to TRBD1 (5 bases). Germline assignment: CDR1 SNHLY and CDR2 FYNNEI. This CDR3 region has 13 residues. V lost 4 bases to trimming and J lost 7 bases, with 11 bases between them. The CDR3 region has the DNA TGTGCCAGCAGTGGCCCAGGGTGGCAGCCCCAGCATTTT. Protein sequence: CASSGPGWQPQHF.

V is TRBV15 and J is TRBJ1-2; 8 bases are a match to TRBD1. The CDR3 has 17 residues. After removal of 5 bases from V and 4 bases from J, the junction contained 15 bases not matched to a gene. Germline loops: CDR1 LNHNV, CDR2 YYDKDF (reference sequence). The CDR3 is CATSPRQGLRERYGYTF. The CDR3 DNA reads as TGTGCCACCAGCCCCCGACAGGGGTTAAGGGAGCGCTATGGCTACACCTTC.

The chain has TRBV4-1 and TRBJ1-4; TRBD1 is a possible D gene (5 bases). This CDR3 spans 15 amino acids. Germline V gene data show CDR1 as MGHRA and CDR2 as YSYEKL. Trimming cost V 1 base and J 7 bases, with 13 bases left between them. CDR3 sequence reads: CASSQVARESEKLFF. CDR3 coding DNA: TGCGCCAGCAGCCAAGTGGCCAGGGAGAGTGAAAAACTGTTTTTT.

V usage is TRBV5-6 and J usage is TRBJ2-5; 11 positions agree with TRBD1. V lost 4 bases, J lost 4 bases, and 6 bases stayed unmatched. CDR1 is SGHDT and CDR2 is YYEEEE in the germline V gene. This CDR3 comprises 15 residues. The CDR3 coding sequence is TGTGCCAGCAGCACCGGACAGGGGGCAGGAGAGACCCAGTACTTC. Translating gives CASSTGQGAGETQYF.